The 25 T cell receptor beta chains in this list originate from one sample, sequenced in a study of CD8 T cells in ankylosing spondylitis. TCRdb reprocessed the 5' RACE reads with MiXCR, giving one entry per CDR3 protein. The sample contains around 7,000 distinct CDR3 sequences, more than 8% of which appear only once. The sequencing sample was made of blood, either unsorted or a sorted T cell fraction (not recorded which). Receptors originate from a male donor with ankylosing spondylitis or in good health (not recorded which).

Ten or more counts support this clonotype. CDR3 protein: CASSLLRQGVSSYEQYV. DNA for the CDR3: TGCGCCAGCAGCTTGTTAAGACAGGGGGTTAGCTCCTACGAGCAGTACGTC. The chain recombines TRBV5-1 with TRBJ2-7; 9 bases match TRBD1. This CDR3 contains 17 residues. V dropped 1 base and J dropped 0; count of bases not matched to a gene: 8. CDR1 SGHRS and CDR2 YFSETQ come from the germline V gene.

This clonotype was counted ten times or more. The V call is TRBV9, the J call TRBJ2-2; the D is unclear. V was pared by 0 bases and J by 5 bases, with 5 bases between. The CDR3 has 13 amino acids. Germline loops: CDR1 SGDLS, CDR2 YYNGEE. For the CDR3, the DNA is TGTGCCAGCAGCGTAGAAAGTACCGGGGAGCTGTTTTTT. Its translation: CASSVESTGELFF.

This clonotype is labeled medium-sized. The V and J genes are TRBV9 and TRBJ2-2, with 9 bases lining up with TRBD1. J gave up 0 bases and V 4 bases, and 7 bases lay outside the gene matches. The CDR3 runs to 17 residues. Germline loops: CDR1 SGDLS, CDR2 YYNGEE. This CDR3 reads CASSPRTGASNTGELFF. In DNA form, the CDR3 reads TGTGCCAGCAGCCCCCGGACAGGGGCCTCGAACACCGGGGAGCTGTTTTTT.

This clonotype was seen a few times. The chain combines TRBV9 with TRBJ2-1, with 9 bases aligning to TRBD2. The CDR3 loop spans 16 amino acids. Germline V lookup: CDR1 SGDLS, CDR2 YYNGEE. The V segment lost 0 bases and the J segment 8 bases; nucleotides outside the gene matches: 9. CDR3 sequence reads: CASSVGWRGGGDEQFF. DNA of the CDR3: TGTGCCAGCAGCGTAGGGTGGCGGGGGGGCGGGGATGAGCAGTTCTTC.

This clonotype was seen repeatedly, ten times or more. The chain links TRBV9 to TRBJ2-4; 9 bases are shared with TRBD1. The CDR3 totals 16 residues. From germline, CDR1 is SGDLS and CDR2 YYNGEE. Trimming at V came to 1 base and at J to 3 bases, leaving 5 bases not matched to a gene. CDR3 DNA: TGTGCCAGCAGCGTAACGGGACAGGGTGGCAAAAACATTCAGTACTTC. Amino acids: CASSVTGQGGKNIQYF. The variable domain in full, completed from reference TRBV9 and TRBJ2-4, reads DSGVTQTPKHLITATGQRVTLRCSPRSGDLSVYWYQQSLDQGLQFLIQYYNGEERAKGNILERFSAQQFPDLHSELNLSSLELGDSALYFCASSVTGQGGKNIQYFGAGTRLSVL.

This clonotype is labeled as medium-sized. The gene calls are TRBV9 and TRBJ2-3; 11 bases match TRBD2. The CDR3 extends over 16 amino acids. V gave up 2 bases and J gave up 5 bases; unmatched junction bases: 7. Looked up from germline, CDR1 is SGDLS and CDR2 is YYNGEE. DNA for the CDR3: TGTGCCAGCAGCGTTCTAGCGGGGGGATATCAAGATACGCAGTATTTT. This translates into CASSVLAGGYQDTQYF.

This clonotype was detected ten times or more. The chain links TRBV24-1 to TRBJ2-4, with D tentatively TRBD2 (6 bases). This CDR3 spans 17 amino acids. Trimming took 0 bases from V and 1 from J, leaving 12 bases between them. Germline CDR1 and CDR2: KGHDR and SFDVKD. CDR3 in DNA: TGTGCCACCAGTGATTTGCAAAAGGAGGGGGCCAAAAACATTCAGTACTTC. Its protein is CATSDLQKEGAKNIQYF.

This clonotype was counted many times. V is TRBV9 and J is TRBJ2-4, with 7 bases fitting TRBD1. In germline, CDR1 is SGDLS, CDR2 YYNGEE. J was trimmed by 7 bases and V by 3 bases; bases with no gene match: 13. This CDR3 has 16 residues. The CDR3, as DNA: TGTGCCAGCAGCGATGCCCCCCGGGACAGCGCTAACATTCAGTACTTC. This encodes CASSDAPRDSANIQYF.

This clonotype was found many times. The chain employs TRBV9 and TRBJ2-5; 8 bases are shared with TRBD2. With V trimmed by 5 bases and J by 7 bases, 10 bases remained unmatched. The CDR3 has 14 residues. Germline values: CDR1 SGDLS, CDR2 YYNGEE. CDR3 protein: CASSRGTGGPTQYF. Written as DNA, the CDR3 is TGTGCCAGCAGTAGGGGAACGGGGGGGCCGACCCAGTACTTC. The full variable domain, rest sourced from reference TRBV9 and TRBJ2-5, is DSGVTQTPKHLITATGQRVTLRCSPRSGDLSVYWYQQSLDQGLQFLIQYYNGEERAKGNILERFSAQQFPDLHSELNLSSLELGDSALYFCASSRGTGGPTQYFGPGTRLLVL.

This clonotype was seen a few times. The CDR3 reads CASSAGWGGPIQETQYF. The CDR3 nucleotides read TGTGCCAGCAGCGCCGGATGGGGGGGTCCAATTCAAGAGACCCAGTACTTC. The chain joins TRBV9 to TRBJ2-5; 7 positions agree with TRBD2. This CDR3 is 17 amino acids long. From germline, CDR1 is SGDLS and CDR2 YYNGEE. J was trimmed by 2 bases and V by 3 bases; bases with no gene match: 13.

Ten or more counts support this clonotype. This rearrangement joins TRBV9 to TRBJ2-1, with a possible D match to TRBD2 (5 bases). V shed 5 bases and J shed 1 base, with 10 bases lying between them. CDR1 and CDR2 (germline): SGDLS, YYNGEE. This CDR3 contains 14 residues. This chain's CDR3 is CASSDSGSYNEQFF. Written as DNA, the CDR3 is TGTGCCAGCAGTGACTCGGGATCCTACAATGAGCAGTTCTTC.

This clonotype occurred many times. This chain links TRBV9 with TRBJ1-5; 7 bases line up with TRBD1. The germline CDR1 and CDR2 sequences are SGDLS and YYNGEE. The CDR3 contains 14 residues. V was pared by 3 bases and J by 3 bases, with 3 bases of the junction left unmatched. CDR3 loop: CASSDGTDNQPQHF. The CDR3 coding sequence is TGTGCCAGCAGCGACGGGACAGACAATCAGCCCCAGCATTTT.

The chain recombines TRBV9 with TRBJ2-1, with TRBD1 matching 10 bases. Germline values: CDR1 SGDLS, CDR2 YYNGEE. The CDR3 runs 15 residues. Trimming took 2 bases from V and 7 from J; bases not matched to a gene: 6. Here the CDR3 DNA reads TGTGCCAGCAGCGTGGATCCGGGACAGGGGAATGAGCAGTTCTTC. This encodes CASSVDPGQGNEQFF.

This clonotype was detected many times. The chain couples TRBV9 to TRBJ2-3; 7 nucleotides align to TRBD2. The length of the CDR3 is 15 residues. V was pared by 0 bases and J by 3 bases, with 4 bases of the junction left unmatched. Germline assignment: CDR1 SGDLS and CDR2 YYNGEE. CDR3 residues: CASSVAGGKTDTQYF. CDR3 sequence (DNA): TGTGCCAGCAGCGTAGCGGGAGGAAAGACAGATACGCAGTATTTT. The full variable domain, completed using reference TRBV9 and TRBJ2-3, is DSGVTQTPKHLITATGQRVTLRCSPRSGDLSVYWYQQSLDQGLQFLIQYYNGEERAKGNILERFSAQQFPDLHSELNLSSLELGDSALYFCASSVAGGKTDTQYFGPGTRLTVL.

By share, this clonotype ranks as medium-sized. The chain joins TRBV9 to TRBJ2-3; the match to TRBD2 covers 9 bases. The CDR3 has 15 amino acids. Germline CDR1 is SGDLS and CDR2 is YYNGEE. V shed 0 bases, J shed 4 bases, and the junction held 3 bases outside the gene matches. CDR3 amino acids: CASSVEIAGADTQYF. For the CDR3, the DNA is TGTGCCAGCAGCGTAGAGATAGCGGGAGCAGATACGCAGTATTTT.

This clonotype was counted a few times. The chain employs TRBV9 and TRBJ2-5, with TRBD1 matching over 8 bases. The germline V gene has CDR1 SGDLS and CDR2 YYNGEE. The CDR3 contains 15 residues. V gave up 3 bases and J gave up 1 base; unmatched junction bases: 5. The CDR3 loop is CASSAGQGPQETQYF. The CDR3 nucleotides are TGTGCCAGCAGCGCCGGACAGGGCCCCCAAGAGACCCAGTACTTC.

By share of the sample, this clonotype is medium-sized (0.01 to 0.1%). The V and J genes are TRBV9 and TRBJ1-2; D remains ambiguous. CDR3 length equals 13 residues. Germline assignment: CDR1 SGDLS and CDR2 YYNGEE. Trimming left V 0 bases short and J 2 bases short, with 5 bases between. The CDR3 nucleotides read TGTGCCAGCAGCGTAGAGATCAACTATGGCTACACCTTC. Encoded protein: CASSVEINYGYTF.

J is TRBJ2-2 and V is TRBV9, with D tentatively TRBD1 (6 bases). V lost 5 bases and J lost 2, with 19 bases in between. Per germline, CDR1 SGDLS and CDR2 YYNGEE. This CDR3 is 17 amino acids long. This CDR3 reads CASRDPQGQPNTGELFF. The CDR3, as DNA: TGTGCCAGCAGAGACCCACAGGGACAACCAAACACCGGGGAGCTGTTTTTT.

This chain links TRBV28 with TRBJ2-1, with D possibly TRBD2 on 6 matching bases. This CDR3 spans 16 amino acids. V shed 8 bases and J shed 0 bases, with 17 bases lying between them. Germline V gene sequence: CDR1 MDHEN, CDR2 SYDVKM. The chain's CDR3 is CASSGGTMGSYNEQFF. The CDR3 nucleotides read TGTGCCAGCTCCGGAGGGACCATGGGCTCCTACAATGAGCAGTTCTTC. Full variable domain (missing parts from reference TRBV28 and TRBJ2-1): DVKVTQSSRYLVKRTGEKVFLECVQDMDHENMFWYRQDPGLGLRLIYFSYDVKMKEKGDIPEGYSVSREKKERFSLILESASTNQTSMYLCASSGGTMGSYNEQFFGPGTRLTVL.

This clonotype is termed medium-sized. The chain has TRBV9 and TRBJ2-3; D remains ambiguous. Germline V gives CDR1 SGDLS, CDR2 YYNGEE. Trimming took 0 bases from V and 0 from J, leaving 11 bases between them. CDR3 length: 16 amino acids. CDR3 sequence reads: CASSVESARSTDTQYF. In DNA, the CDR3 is TGTGCCAGCAGCGTAGAAAGCGCCCGTAGCACAGATACGCAGTATTTT.

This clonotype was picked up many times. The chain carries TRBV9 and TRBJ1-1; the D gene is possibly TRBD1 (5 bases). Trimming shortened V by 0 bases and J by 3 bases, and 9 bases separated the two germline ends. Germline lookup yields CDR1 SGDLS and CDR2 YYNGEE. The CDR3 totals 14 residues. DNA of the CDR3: TGTGCCAGCAGCGTAGGCGGCAGGGACACTGAAGCTTTCTTT. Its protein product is CASSVGGRDTEAFF.

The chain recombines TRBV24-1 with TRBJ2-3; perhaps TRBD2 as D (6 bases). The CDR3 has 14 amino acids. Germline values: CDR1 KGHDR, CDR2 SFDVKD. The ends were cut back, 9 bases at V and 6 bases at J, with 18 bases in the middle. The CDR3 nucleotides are TGTGCCACCCTGCGGGACTCCCGGGCGGATACGCAGTATTTT. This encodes CATLRDSRADTQYF.

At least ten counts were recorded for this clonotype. DNA for the CDR3: TGTGCCAGCAGCGTAGTTGAAGGCGGGGAGCTGTTTTTT. It translates to CASSVVEGGELFF. The chain employs TRBV9 and TRBJ2-2; the D is unclear. Germline V gene data show CDR1 as SGDLS and CDR2 as YYNGEE. The CDR3 loop spans 13 amino acids. V was shortened by 0 bases and J by 7 bases, with 7 bases between the two germline ends.

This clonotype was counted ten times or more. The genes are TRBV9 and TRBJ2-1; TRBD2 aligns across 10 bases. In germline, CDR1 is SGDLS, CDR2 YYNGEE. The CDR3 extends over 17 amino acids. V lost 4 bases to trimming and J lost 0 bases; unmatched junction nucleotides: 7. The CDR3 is CASSPGLAESSYNEQFF. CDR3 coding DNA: TGTGCCAGCAGCCCAGGACTAGCGGAAAGCTCCTACAATGAGCAGTTCTTC.

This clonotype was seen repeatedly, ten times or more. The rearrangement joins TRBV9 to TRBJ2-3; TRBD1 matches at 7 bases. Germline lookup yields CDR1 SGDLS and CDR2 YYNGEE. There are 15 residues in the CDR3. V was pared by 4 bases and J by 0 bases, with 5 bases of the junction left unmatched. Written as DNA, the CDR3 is TGTGCCAGCAGCACAGGACAGGTTAGCACAGATACGCAGTATTTT. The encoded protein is CASSTGQVSTDTQYF.